Below are 27 T cell receptor beta chains sequenced from a single sample in a study of identical twins. Via MiXCR, TCRdb re-called the 5' RACE reads, giving one row per CDR3 protein. The data show 200,000 to 250,000 distinct CDR3 sequences, with 6% to 9% seen just once and about 1.8% held by the top ten. The sample was also linked to a second study, of yellow fever vaccine responses in identical twins.

Sequenced sample: memory (CD45RO+) T cells sorted from blood. These receptors originate from a woman aged 18-29 years in good health.

V gene TRBV7-8 combines with J gene TRBJ2-1; TRBD2 aligns across 11 bases. The CDR3 runs 19 residues. Germline V gene lookup returns CDR1 SGHVS and CDR2 FQNEAQ. V dropped 8 bases and J dropped 2; count of bases not matched to a gene: 17. The CDR3 sequence: CASRAHDMTSGVTYNEQFF. The CDR3 DNA reads TGTGCCAGCCGGGCACATGACATGACTAGCGGGGTTACCTACAATGAGCAGTTCTTC.

The CDR3 is CASSLNGGLAGEYEQYF. The CDR3 DNA is TGTGCCAGCAGCCTGAACGGGGGACTAGCGGGGGAGTACGAGCAGTACTTC. The V call is TRBV7-9, the J call TRBJ2-7; 14 nucleotides align to TRBD2. Germline CDR1 is SEHNR and CDR2 is FQNEAQ (reference sequence). V trimming: 5 bases; J trimming: 4 bases; junction bases outside the gene matches: 10. The CDR3 runs 17 residues.

This sequence joins TRBV6-5 and TRBJ2-7; D is unresolved. The V gene lost 8 bases and the J gene lost 7 bases, with 21 bases spanning the gap. This CDR3 region has 14 residues. CDR1 MNHEY and CDR2 SVGAGI come from the germline V gene. CDR3 DNA: TGTGCCAGCGGTTCCACCGAAGCCTACATGGAGCAGTACTTC. It is translated as CASGSTEAYMEQYF.

The table lists this clonotype with many counts. This sequence joins TRBV20-1 and TRBJ1-1, with D unclear. Germline V CDR1 and CDR2: DFQATT, SNEGSKA (reference sequence). V lost 0 bases to trimming and J lost 6 bases, with 14 bases between them. The CDR3 runs 14 residues. CDR3 residues: CSAREDGRRPEAFF. DNA for the CDR3: TGCAGTGCTAGAGAGGACGGTCGTCGCCCTGAAGCTTTCTTT.

The J gene is TRBJ2-7, the V gene TRBV6-1; possible D gene TRBD2, 7 bases. CDR1 is MNHNS and CDR2 is SASEGT in the germline V gene. V was pared by 7 bases and J by 0 bases, with 16 bases between. CDR3 length: 15 amino acids. This CDR3 reads CASKQEGGGSYEQYF. The CDR3 DNA is TGTGCCAGCAAACAAGAGGGGGGGGGCTCCTACGAGCAGTACTTC.

This clonotype turned up a few times. V is TRBV28 and J is TRBJ2-3; 10 nucleotides align to TRBD2. The germline V gene has CDR1 MDHEN and CDR2 SYDVKM. CDR3 length: 15 residues. The ends lost 5 bases at V and 3 bases at J; junction bases unmatched: 5. In nucleotides, the CDR3 is TGTGCCAGCAGTGTCGCTAGCGGGGGAACAGATACGCAGTATTTT. It specifies CASSVASGGTDTQYF.

This clonotype showed up just a few times. The chain has TRBV5-1 and TRBJ1-1; TRBD1 agrees at 11 bases. Germline V gives CDR1 SGHRS, CDR2 YFSETQ. This CDR3 has 15 amino acids. V shed 4 bases and J 5 bases; nucleotides not matched to a gene: 7. The chain's CDR3 is CASSTMDRGRTEAFF. CDR3 DNA: TGCGCCAGCAGCACCATGGACAGGGGGCGGACTGAAGCTTTCTTT.

This clonotype showed up just a few times. The chain recombines TRBV7-9 with TRBJ1-1; a possible D gene is TRBD1 (5 bases). With 1 base removed from V and 11 bases from J, the gap between germline ends came to 14 bases. The CDR3 has 13 amino acids. The germline V gene has CDR1 SEHNR and CDR2 FQNEAQ (reference sequence). The CDR3 nucleotides read TGTGCCAGCAGCTTAGAAGGTGCTGGGGACGCTTTCTTT. Amino acids: CASSLEGAGDAFF.

This clonotype occurred many times. This chain connects TRBV12-3 or TRBV12-4 to TRBJ2-5; D is undetermined. Trimming shortened V by 3 bases and J by 4 bases, and 9 bases separated the two germline ends. The CDR3 covers 13 residues. The CDR3 sequence is CASSLRGGETQYF. DNA of the CDR3: TGTGCCAGCAGTTTGAGAGGCGGAGAGACCCAGTACTTC.

This clonotype was counted at least ten times. The chain employs TRBV3-1 and TRBJ1-2; TRBD1 aligns across 7 bases. V was pared by 4 bases and J by 8 bases, with 4 bases of the junction left unmatched. Germline V gene sequence: CDR1 LGHDT, CDR2 YNNKEL (reference sequence). CDR3 length equals 12 residues. The CDR3 is CASSLDRDGYTF. The CDR3 bases are TGTGCCAGCAGCCTTGACAGGGACGGCTACACCTTC. Looking up the rest from reference TRBV3-1 and TRBJ1-2 gives the full variable domain: DTAVSQTPKYLVTQMGNDKSIKCEQNLGHDTMYWYKQDSKKFLKIMFSYNNKELIINETVPNRFSPKSPDKAHLNLHINSLELGDSAVYFCASSLDRDGYTFGSGTRLTVV.

At least ten counts were recorded for this clonotype. The chain links TRBV7-3 to TRBJ2-3; 10 bases align to TRBD1. The CDR3 loop spans 15 amino acids. V lost 4 bases to trimming and J lost 4 bases; unmatched junction nucleotides: 5. Germline CDR1 reads SGHTA; CDR2 reads FQGTGA. The CDR3 is CASSSMTGGADTQYF. DNA of the CDR3: TGTGCCAGCAGCTCCATGACAGGGGGCGCAGATACGCAGTATTTT.

This clonotype was detected only a few times. The chain links TRBV15 to TRBJ2-2; 8 bases map to TRBD2. CDR1 is LNHNV, CDR2 YYDKDF, per germline (reference sequence). Trimming at V came to 3 bases and at J to 4 bases, leaving 13 bases not matched to a gene. This CDR3 spans 18 amino acids. CDR3 in DNA: TGTGCCACCAGCAGGGAAATTCGGGGGGGCCCCGGCACCGGGGAGCTGTTTTTT. This sequence encodes CATSREIRGGPGTGELFF.

The CDR3 protein is CATSLTQGSNTEAFF. The CDR3 nucleotides read TGTGCCACGAGCTTAACACAGGGGTCGAACACTGAAGCTTTCTTT. This chain connects TRBV5-7 to TRBJ1-1, with 7 nucleotides matching TRBD1. TRBV5-7 belongs to the ORF category, with a function that is uncertain. The trim removed 9 bases at V and 1 base at J, leaving 12 bases unmatched. The CDR3 covers 15 residues.

The V gene is TRBV19, the J gene TRBJ2-7, with no clear D. The CDR3 length is 13 residues. V lost 8 bases, J lost 2 bases, and 13 bases lay in between. CDR1 LNHDA and CDR2 SQIVND come from the germline V gene (reference sequence). As DNA, the CDR3 is TGTGCCAGTCAGAGCAAATTGACCTACGAGCAGTACTTC. Amino acid sequence: CASQSKLTYEQYF.

J is TRBJ2-6 and V is TRBV6-2 or TRBV6-3; unclear D gene. V was cut by 0 bases and J by 3 bases, with 3 bases left in between. This CDR3 has 14 residues. Germline CDR1 reads MNHEY; CDR2 reads SVGEGT. CDR3 residues: CASSYSGGANVLTF. The CDR3 DNA follows: TGTGCCAGCAGTTACTCGGGTGGGGCCAACGTCCTGACTTTC.

The rearrangement joins TRBV28 to TRBJ2-1; D may be TRBD2 (5 bases). Trimming cost V 6 bases and J 4 bases, with 13 bases left between them. The CDR3 has 14 residues. Germline CDR1 and CDR2: MDHEN and SYDVKM. The DNA of the CDR3 is TGTGCCAGCAGGCCTGGGCGGGTGTACAATGAGCAGTTCTTC. It is translated as CASRPGRVYNEQFF.

The V call is TRBV30, the J call TRBJ2-7, with unresolved D. V was cut by 5 bases and J by 5 bases, with 16 bases left in between. CDR3 length: 13 residues. Germline V gene sequence: CDR1 GTSNPN, CDR2 SVGIG (reference sequence). The CDR3 DNA follows: TGTGCCTGGGGCGCCGGCCCTAAGCACGAGCAGTACTTC. Its protein is CAWGAGPKHEQYF.

The rearrangement uses TRBV14 and TRBJ1-1; no reliable D call. This CDR3 is built from 16 residues. Germline V gives CDR1 SGHDN, CDR2 FVKESK. V shed 1 base and J shed 1 base, with 13 bases lying between them. The DNA of the CDR3 is TGTGCCAGCAGCCAAGGGTTTACCGGTTGGAACACTGAAGCTTTCTTT. Translated, it gives CASSQGFTGWNTEAFF.

There are a few counts of this clonotype. The chain couples TRBV14 to TRBJ2-6, with TRBD2 as a possible D gene (7 bases). The germline CDR1 and CDR2 sequences are SGHDN and FVKESK. This CDR3 spans 18 amino acids. The ends were cut back, 5 bases at V and 2 bases at J, with 19 bases in the middle. CDR3 nucleotide sequence: TGTGCCAGCAGCGCAAATGCCTGGGGGGGCACTGGGGCCAACGTCCTGACTTTC. It specifies CASSANAWGGTGANVLTF.

This clonotype has at least ten counts. The chain joins TRBV3-1 to TRBJ1-4, with 8 bases identical to TRBD1. The V gene end was trimmed by 4 bases and the J gene end by 5 bases; junction bases not matched to a gene: 3. CDR3 length: 14 amino acids. The germline V gene has CDR1 LGHDT and CDR2 YNNKEL (reference sequence). The CDR3 sequence is CASSPRTGNEKLFF. In DNA, the CDR3 is TGTGCCAGCAGCCCTCGGACAGGGAATGAAAAACTGTTTTTT. Variable domain in full (rest from reference TRBV3-1 and TRBJ1-4): DTAVSQTPKYLVTQMGNDKSIKCEQNLGHDTMYWYKQDSKKFLKIMFSYNNKELIINETVPNRFSPKSPDKAHLNLHINSLELGDSAVYFCASSPRTGNEKLFFGSGTQLSVL.

The chain recombines TRBV4-2 with TRBJ2-3; D is perhaps TRBD2 (7 bases). Germline CDR1 LGHNA, CDR2 YNFKEQ. This CDR3 comprises 15 residues. The V and J ends lost 8 bases and 3 bases respectively, with 18 bases between them. The CDR3 DNA follows: TGTGCCAGCCGCACGGGGGGCTCAAAAACAGATACGCAGTATTTT. This sequence encodes CASRTGGSKTDTQYF.

This chain links TRBV27 with TRBJ1-4, with TRBD1 identical over 7 bases. The CDR3 is made up of 14 amino acids. V was pared by 3 bases and J by 6 bases, with 4 bases of the junction left unmatched. Per the germline V gene, CDR1 is MNHEY and CDR2 is SMNVEV (reference sequence). CDR3 residues: CASSLTGRDEKLFF. Here the CDR3 DNA reads TGTGCCAGCAGTTTGACAGGGCGGGATGAAAAACTGTTTTTT.

At least ten counts were recorded for this clonotype. This chain links TRBV29-1 with TRBJ2-1; D is unresolved. The germline V gene encodes CDR1 SQVTM and CDR2 ANQGSEA. The CDR3 is 13 amino acids. Trimming shortened V by 3 bases and J by 6 bases, and 12 bases separated the two germline ends. The CDR3 sequence: CSVDLAATNEQFF. The CDR3 bases are TGCAGCGTTGACCTGGCGGCTACCAATGAGCAGTTCTTC.

The sample holds many counts of this clonotype. The J gene is TRBJ2-2, the V gene TRBV5-6; D may match TRBD1 or TRBD2 (5 bases each). The CDR3 sequence is 15 residues long. V was clipped by 6 bases and J by 3 bases, with 15 bases between them. Germline V gene lookup returns CDR1 SGHDT and CDR2 YYEEEE. The CDR3 here is CASTATIGDTGELFF. In DNA form, the CDR3 reads TGTGCCAGCACCGCGACTATAGGGGACACCGGGGAGCTGTTTTTT. Full variable domain (missing parts from reference TRBV5-6 and TRBJ2-2): DAGVTQSPTHLIKTRGQQVTLRCSPKSGHDTVSWYQQALGQGPQFIFQYYEEEERQRGNFPDRFSGHQFPNYSSELNVNALLLGDSALYLCASTATIGDTGELFFGEGSRLTVL.

This clonotype came up many times. V is TRBV5-1 and J is TRBJ2-1; 7 positions agree with TRBD2. CDR3 length equals 15 residues. Germline V gene data show CDR1 as SGHRS and CDR2 as YFSETQ. J gave up 0 bases and V 3 bases, and 3 bases lay outside the gene matches. The CDR3: CASSSGTISYNEQFF. The CDR3 DNA sequence: TGCGCCAGCAGCTCCGGGACTATCTCCTACAATGAGCAGTTCTTC. Filled out from reference TRBV5-1 and TRBJ2-1, the complete variable domain reads KAGVTQTPRYLIKTRGQQVTLSCSPISGHRSVSWYQQTPGQGLQFLFEYFSETQRNKGNFPGRFSGRQFSNSRSEMNVSTLELGDSALYLCASSSGTISYNEQFFGPGTRLTVL.

There are many counts of this clonotype. This sequence joins TRBV12-3 or TRBV12-4 and TRBJ2-1, with 9 bases that match TRBD2. V gave up 8 bases and J gave up 5 bases; unmatched junction bases: 16. The CDR3 has 17 residues. CDR3 in amino acids: CASAPTTGGRADNEQFF. The CDR3 DNA reads as TGTGCCAGCGCACCCACCACCGGCGGGAGGGCCGACAATGAGCAGTTCTTC.

This clonotype was seen repeatedly, ten times or more. J is TRBJ2-4 and V is TRBV7-6; TRBD1 agrees at 8 bases. This CDR3 has 13 residues. V shed 1 base and J 13 bases; nucleotides not matched to a gene: 6. Germline CDR1 is SGHVS and CDR2 is FNYEAQ. The chain's CDR3 is CASSLGPGQGQYF. CDR3 nucleotides: TGTGCCAGCAGCTTAGGGCCTGGACAGGGACAGTACTTC.